This entry lists 2 T cell receptor beta chains sequenced from one sample in a study of blood T cells in healthy people across ages. The second PCR ran roughly 6 to 11 cycles with a sample-barcoded 5' primer and J-beta primers. TCRdb passed the 5' RACE reads through MiXCR, listing each CDR3 protein once. Of about 570,000 distinct CDR3 sequences listed, roughly a quarter were seen once; the top ten hold approximately 18%. Sequenced sample: blood. These receptors all come from an older woman in good health.

The sample holds a few counts of this clonotype. V is TRBV20-1 and J is TRBJ1-1; TRBD1 agrees at 7 bases. CDR3 length: 14 amino acids. V gave up 6 bases and J gave up 3 bases; unmatched junction bases: 10. The germline gives CDR1 DFQATT, CDR2 SNEGSKA (reference sequence). CDR3 coding DNA: TGCAGTGCCCCATCCAGGGGGGCGGACACTGAAGCTTTCTTT. Its protein is CSAPSRGADTEAFF.

The V call is TRBV27, the J call TRBJ2-1; D ambiguous. The J call may be in error: the DNA end matches TRBJ2-7 better. Germline values: CDR1 MNHEY, CDR2 SMNVEV (reference sequence). The CDR3 consists of 14 residues. The CDR3 DNA is TGTGCCAGCAGTTTAATCGGTGTACCTTACGAGCAGTACTTC. It specifies CASSLIGVPYEQYF.